This TCR beta chain was captured in a study of T cell repertoires in cytomegalovirus infection. TCRdb ran MiXCR on the reads and lists one entry per CDR3 protein. The sample consists of about 310,000 distinct CDR3 sequences, roughly 16% of them appearing once. The V gene lost 3 bases and the J gene lost 6 bases, with 12 bases spanning the gap. CDR1 and CDR2 from the germline V gene are SNHLY and FYNNEI. The CDR3 consists of 13 residues. The chain couples TRBV2 to TRBJ2-7; possible D gene TRBD1, 6 bases. What was sequenced was PBMCs. The sequence was collected from a human donor in good health (CMV status not recorded). Some clones in this sample may be carry-over from other donors' samples. The CDR3: CASSDNRVGEQYF. The CDR3 DNA sequence: TGTGCCAGCAGTGACAACAGGGTCGGCGAGCAGTACTTC.